The clone carrying this T cell receptor (beta chain) was seen once. This entry comes from a study of somatic mutations in cytotoxic T cells in rheumatoid arthritis. Study at large: At nearly 100% purity, some V beta antibody-stained T-cell populations were flow-sorted, and these included V beta1+ cells that were sequenced for TCRB.

TCRdb's copy holds only in-frame clones and misses some; the assay was immunoSEQ multiplex PCR. Among some 16,000 clones, roughly four fifths were seen once, and the ten largest hold approximately 15%. This clonotype originated in a woman aged 45-60 years with rheumatoid arthritis. Material for sequencing was CD8+ T cells sorted from blood.

The CDR3: CASSPTGGLGYTF. CDR3 nucleotides: TGTGCCAGTAGTCCCACCGGGGGACTGGGCTACACCTTC. This chain uses TRBV19 with TRBJ1-2, with D tentatively TRBD1 (5 bases). CDR1 and CDR2 (germline): LNHDA, SQIVND (reference sequence). V dropped 5 bases and J dropped 8 bases, with 15 bases sitting between them. The CDR3 spans 13 residues.